This T cell receptor (beta chain) is from a study of blood T cells in healthy people across ages (dated by TCRdb to between 2014 and 2017). At the level of the whole study: Template switching captured roughly one uniquely barcoded TCR beta cDNA molecule per two T cells in model experiments. The study measured age-related changes in TCR beta repertoire diversity using deep sequencing normalized with unique cDNA molecular identifiers. The donors were divided into four age groups: young (average about 15 years), middle-aged (about 39), aged (approximately 59) and long-lived (about 84). Donors of different ages were randomly distributed across sequencing lanes to avoid experimental bias. For two donors (one aged 18 to 29 and one aged 80 or older), the study analyzed two additional independent replicas of 1 million unique cDNA reads from the same blood draw. Broader findings and caveats from the paper: Compared with the aged group, more naive CD4+ T cells, fewer expanded clones and increased TCR diversity were shown by the long-lived group, suggesting age selection. As age increased, observed TCR beta diversity per million T cells dropped in a roughly linear way, and a significant reduction was already evident by age about 40. A strong correlation was found between observed TCR beta diversity and the percentage of naive T cells measured by flow cytometry. Total diversity estimates from one million sequenced T cells were considered lower bounds and underestimates. Conclusive comparison of naive and antigen-experienced compartments was prevented by the profiling of bulk unsorted PBMCs. Because the CMV infection status of the donors was unknown, age-related changes in expanded clonotypes may potentially have been confounded.

Worth noting for this clonotype: Its antigen is currently not known. Base-call qualities are not available, and no considerably larger clone is one nucleotide away.

V loses 6 bases at its end and J loses 9 bases; junction bases beyond the gene matches: 12. The CDR3 contains 15 residues, cysteine and phenylalanine counted. The read is trimmed to its CDR3 DNA, 45 bases read in frame from base 1. CDR1 is given as MNHEY and CDR2 as SVGEGT, both from the germline V gene. The donors were under 40 Caucasian individuals from Russia, aged roughly 6 to 100 years, who were systemically healthy. About 9.8 milliliters of peripheral blood were drawn from each donor into EDTA-treated Vacutainer tubes. PBMCs were isolated by Ficoll-Paque density-gradient centrifugation, with at least 6 million obtained per sample. Trizol reagent was used to extract total RNA from PBMCs, with at least 5 micrograms per sample. For every donor, an aliquot of PBMCs went through flow cytometry to measure the percentages of naive CD45RAhigh/CD27high T cells. The method behind the library was 5' RACE. The reads were generated on an Illumina HiSeq 2500. A second PCR of about 6 to 11 cycles was run with a J-beta primer mix and a sample-barcoded 5' primer. A unique molecular identifier was introduced onto each TCR beta cDNA molecule by a template-switch 5' adaptor carrying 12 random nucleotides. Each sample yielded at least 2.5 million CDR3-containing paired-end reads. First-strand cDNA synthesis was performed from all RNA using the Mint cDNA synthesis kit, with priming by a TRBC-specific oligonucleotide. After uracil-DNA glycosylase treatment, a first 18-cycle PCR used universal primers M1SS and BC2_uni_R on all cDNA. The source study handled its data this way. Each sample was normalized by randomly selecting 1 million high-quality reads, each carrying a distinct molecular identifier. Reads sharing molecular identifiers were discarded rather than binned into consensus sequences. MiTCR, with a Q25 quality threshold and the strictest error-elimination algorithm, was used for CDR3 identification, clonotype clustering and error correction. A nonparametric unseen species model with Euler transformation was used to estimate a lower bound on total TCR beta diversity. The public reads were reanalyzed by TCRdb: fastp trimming at Q25, MiXCR alignment, in-frame beta chains only. Rows with one shared CDR3 protein collapse into an entry with the most common genes and DNA. The V and J calls shown here were made by TCRdb, not taken from the authors' results. Counted in this sample were about 640,000 distinct CDR3 sequences; roughly 50% of them appeared once. Over 30% of the sample comes from the top ten.

The clonotype was recovered from a man aged 55 to 69 in good health. The V and J genes are TRBV6-2 or TRBV6-3 and TRBJ2-7, with 12 bases aligning to TRBD2. Sequencing was done on a sample of blood. The nucleotide sequence is given as TGTGCCAGCAGCGACGCTAGCGGGGGGGCCCACGGGCAGTACTTC. It codes for CASSDASGGAHGQYF.